The sequence of this TCR beta chain was determined in a study of T cells expressing NK-cell markers. The study's findings and limits: Dominant NKG2C+ clonotypes were found to form about 1.0-7.5% of CD8+ T cells in roughly 6 donors.

Using the 5' RACE reads, TCRdb records one entry per CDR3 protein without DNA. Its table records 250,000 to 300,000 distinct CDR3 sequences. Per the germline V gene, CDR1 is SGHAT and CDR2 is FQNNGV. CDR3 size: 20 residues. About this clonotype: What it binds is not known.

The chain couples TRBV11-2 to TRBJ2-2; the D gene TCRdb calls, TRBD1, cannot be checked with no DNA. Material: blood T cells: a sorted CD56 or NKG2C T cell subset, CD4+ or CD8+ T cells, or bulk PBMC T cells (not recorded which). This clonotype was sampled from a woman aged 18 to 75 in good health. CDR3 amino acids: CASSLISLLSRAETTGELFF.